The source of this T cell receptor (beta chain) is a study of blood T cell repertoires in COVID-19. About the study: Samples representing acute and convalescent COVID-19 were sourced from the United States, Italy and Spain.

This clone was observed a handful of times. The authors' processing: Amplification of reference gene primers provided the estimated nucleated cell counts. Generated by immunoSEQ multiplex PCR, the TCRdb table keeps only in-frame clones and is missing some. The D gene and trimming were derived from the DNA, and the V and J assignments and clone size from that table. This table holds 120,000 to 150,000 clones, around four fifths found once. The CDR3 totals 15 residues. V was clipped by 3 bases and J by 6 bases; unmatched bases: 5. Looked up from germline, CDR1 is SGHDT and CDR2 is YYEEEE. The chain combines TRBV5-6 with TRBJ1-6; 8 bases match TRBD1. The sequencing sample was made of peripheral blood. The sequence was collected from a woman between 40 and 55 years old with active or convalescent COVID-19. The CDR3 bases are TGTGCCAGCAGCTCGGACAGGGAAGGTAATTCACCCCTCCACTTT. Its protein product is CASSSDREGNSPLHF.